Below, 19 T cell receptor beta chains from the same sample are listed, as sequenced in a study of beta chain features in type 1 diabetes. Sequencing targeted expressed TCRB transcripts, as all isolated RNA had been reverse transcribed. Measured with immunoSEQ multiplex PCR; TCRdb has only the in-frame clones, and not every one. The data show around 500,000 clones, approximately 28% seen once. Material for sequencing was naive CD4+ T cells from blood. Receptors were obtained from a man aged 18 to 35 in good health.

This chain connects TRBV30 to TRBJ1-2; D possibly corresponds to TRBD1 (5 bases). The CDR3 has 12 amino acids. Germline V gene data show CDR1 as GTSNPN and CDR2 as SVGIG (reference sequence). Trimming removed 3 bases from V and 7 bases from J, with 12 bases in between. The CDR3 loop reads CAWSSGLGGYTF. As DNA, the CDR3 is TGTGCCTGGAGCTCGGGACTTGGTGGCTACACCTTC. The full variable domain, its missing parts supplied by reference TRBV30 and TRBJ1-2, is SQTIHQWPATLVQPVGSPLSLECTVEGTSNPNLYWYRQAAGRGLQLLFYSVGIGQISSEVPQNLSASRPQDRQFILSSKKLLLSDSGFYLCAWSSGLGGYTFGSGTRLTVV.

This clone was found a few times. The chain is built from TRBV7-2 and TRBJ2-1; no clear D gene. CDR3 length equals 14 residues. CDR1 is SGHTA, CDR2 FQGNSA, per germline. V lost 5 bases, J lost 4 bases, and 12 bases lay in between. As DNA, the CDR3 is TGTGCCAGCAGCCCGAACAGACCGTACAATGAGCAGTTCTTC. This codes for CASSPNRPYNEQFF.

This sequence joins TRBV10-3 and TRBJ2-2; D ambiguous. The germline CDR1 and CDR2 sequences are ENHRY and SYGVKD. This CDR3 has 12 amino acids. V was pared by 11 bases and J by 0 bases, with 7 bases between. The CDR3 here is CASRPNTGELFF. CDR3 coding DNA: TGTGCCTCCCGCCCGAACACCGGGGAGCTGTTTTTT.

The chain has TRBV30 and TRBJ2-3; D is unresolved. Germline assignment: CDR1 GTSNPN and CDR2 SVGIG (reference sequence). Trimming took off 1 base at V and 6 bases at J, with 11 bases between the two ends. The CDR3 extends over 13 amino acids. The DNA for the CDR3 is TGTGCCTGGAGTGCCCAGCGTTCGGATACGCAGTATTTT. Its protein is CAWSAQRSDTQYF.

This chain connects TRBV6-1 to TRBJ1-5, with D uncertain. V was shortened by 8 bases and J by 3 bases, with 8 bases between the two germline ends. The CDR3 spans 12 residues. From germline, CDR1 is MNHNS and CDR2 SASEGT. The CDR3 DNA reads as TGTGCCAGCGGGCCCTTCAATCAGCCCCAGCATTTT. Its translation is CASGPFNQPQHF.

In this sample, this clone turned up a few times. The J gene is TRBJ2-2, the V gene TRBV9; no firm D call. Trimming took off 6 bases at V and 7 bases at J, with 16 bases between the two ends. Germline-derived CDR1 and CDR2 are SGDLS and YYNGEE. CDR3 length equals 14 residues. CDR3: CASTIDNAYGELFF. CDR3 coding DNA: TGTGCCAGCACCATCGACAATGCATACGGGGAGCTGTTTTTT.

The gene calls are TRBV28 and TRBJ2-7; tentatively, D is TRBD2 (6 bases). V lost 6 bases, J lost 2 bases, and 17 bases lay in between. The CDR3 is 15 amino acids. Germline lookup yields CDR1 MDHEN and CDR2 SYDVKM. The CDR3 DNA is TGTGCCAGCAGCTCCCTAGGCCTAGCGCCCTACGAGCAGTACTTC. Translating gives CASSSLGLAPYEQYF.

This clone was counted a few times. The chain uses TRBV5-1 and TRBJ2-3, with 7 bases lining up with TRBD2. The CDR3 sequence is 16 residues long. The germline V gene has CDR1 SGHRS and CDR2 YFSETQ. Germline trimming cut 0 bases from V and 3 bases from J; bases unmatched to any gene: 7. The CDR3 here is CASSLDTGGGTDTQYF. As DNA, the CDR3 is TGCGCCAGCAGCTTGGATACGGGAGGTGGAACAGATACGCAGTATTTT.

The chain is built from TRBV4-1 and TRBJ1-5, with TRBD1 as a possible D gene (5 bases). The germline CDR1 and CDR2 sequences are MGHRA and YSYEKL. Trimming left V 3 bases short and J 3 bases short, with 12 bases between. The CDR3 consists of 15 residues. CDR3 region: CASSHSMGPNQPQHF. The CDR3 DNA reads TGCGCCAGCAGCCACTCCATGGGGCCCAATCAGCCCCAGCATTTT.

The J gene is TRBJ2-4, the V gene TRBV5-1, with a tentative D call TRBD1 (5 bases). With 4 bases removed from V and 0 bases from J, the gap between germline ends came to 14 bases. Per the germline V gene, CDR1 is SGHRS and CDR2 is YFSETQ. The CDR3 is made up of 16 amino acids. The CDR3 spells CASSLQGSLAKNIQYF. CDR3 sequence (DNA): TGCGCCAGCAGCCTCCAGGGCTCCTTAGCCAAAAACATTCAGTACTTC.

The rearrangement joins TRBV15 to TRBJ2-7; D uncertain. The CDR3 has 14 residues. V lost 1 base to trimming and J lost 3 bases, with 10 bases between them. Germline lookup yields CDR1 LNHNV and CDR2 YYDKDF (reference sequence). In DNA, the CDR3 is TGTGCCACCAGCAGAGGACGGCTCGGCTACGAGCAGTACTTC. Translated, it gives CATSRGRLGYEQYF.

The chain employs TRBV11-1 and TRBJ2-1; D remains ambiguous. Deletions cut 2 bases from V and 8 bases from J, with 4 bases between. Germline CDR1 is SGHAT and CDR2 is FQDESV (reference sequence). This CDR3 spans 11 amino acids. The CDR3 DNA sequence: TGTGCCAGCAGCTTAATAGATGAGCAGTTCTTC. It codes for CASSLIDEQFF.

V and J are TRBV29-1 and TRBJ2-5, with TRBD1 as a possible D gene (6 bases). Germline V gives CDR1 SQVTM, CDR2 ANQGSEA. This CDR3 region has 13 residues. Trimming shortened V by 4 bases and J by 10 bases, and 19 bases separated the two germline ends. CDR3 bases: TGCAGCGTTGGGGGACAACGTAGAGGCGGCCAGTACTTC. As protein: CSVGGQRRGGQYF.

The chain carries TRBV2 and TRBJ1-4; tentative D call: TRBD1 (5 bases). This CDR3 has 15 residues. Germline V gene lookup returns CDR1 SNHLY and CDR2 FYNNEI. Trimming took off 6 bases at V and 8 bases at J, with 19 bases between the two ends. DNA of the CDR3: TGTGCCAGCAGAGCCGGGACCCGCAAGGGAGAAAAACTGTTTTTT. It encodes CASRAGTRKGEKLFF.

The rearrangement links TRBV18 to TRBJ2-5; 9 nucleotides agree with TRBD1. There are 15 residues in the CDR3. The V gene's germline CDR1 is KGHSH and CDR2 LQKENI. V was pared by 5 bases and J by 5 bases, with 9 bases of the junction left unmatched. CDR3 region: CASSNSGQGWETQYF. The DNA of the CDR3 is TGTGCCAGCTCAAATTCGGGACAGGGCTGGGAGACCCAGTACTTC. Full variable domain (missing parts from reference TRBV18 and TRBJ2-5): NAGVMQNPRHLVRRRGQEARLRCSPMKGHSHVYWYRQLPEEGLKFMVYLQKENIIDESGMPKERFSAEFPKEGPSILRIQQVVRGDSAAYFCASSNSGQGWETQYFGPGTRLLVL.

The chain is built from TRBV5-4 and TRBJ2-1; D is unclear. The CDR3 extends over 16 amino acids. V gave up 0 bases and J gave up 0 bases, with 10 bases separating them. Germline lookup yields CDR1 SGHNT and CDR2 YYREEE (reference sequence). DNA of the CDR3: TGTGCCAGCAGCTTGGATTGGTCTAGCTCCTACAATGAGCAGTTCTTC. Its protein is CASSLDWSSSYNEQFF.

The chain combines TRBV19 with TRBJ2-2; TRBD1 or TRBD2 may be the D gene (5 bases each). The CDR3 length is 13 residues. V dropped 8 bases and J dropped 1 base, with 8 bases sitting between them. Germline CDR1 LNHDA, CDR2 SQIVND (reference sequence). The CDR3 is CASPGRNTGELFF. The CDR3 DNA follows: TGTGCCAGTCCAGGGAGGAACACCGGGGAGCTGTTTTTT.

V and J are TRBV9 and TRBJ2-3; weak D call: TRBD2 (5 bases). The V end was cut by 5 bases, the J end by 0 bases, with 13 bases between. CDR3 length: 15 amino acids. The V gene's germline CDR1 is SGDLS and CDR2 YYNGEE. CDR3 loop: CASRTGEPSTDTQYF. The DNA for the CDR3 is TGTGCCAGCAGAACCGGGGAGCCTAGCACAGATACGCAGTATTTT.

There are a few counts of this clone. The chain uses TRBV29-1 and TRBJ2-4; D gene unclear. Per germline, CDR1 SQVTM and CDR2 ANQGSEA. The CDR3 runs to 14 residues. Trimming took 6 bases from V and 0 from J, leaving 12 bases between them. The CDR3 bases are TGCAGCGTAACTGGAAGACTAGCCAAAAACATTCAGTACTTC. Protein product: CSVTGRLAKNIQYF.